These T cell receptor beta chains were read from a single sample in a study of T-cell reconstitution after alpha-beta-depleted transplantation in children. TCRdb re-analysed the PCR reads in MiXCR, keeping a single row per CDR3 protein. Of some 830,000 distinct CDR3 sequences listed, roughly 15% were seen once; the top ten hold 5%. The sequencing used PBMCs, mostly from graft donor cells, collected 360 days after TCRalphabeta/CD19-depleted stem cell transplant. These TCRs come from a male patient between 10 and 17 years old who had a stem cell transplant for acute lymphoblastic leukemia, so the T cells may come from the graft donor. Each CDR3 is given with its conserved first and last residue. Fields, in order: clone size, J gene, D gene, V gene, CDR3 protein, CDR3 DNA. The D gene is left open where the match is weak. The listing skips clone size in some rows; elsewhere it reads once, few, many or a size class.

>-|TRBJ1-1|TRBD1|TRBV7-3
CASSLQGTPNTEAFF
TGTGCCAGCAGCCTACAGGGGACGCCGAACACTGAAGCTTTCTTT
>-|TRBJ2-3|TRBD2|TRBV20-1
CSAHTSGGGPDTQYF
TGCAGTGCCCATACTAGCGGGGGAGGTCCAGATACGCAGTATTTT
>-|TRBJ2-1|-|TRBV7-8
CASSFDCGNNNEQFF
TGTGCCAGCAGCTTCGACTGCGGGAATAACAATGAGCAGTTCTTC
>-|TRBJ2-7|TRBD1|TRBV5-1
CASSRPSADRGLDEQYF
TGCGCCAGCAGCCGGCCCTCCGCCGACAGGGGTTTGGACGAGCAGTACTTC
>many|TRBJ1-5|-|TRBV5-4
CASSLDGRISGNQPQHF
TGTGCCAGCAGCTTGGATGGAAGGATCTCGGGCAATCAGCCCCAGCATTTT
>few|TRBJ2-3|TRBD1|TRBV7-6
CASAHRGPTDTQYF
TGTGCCAGCGCCCACAGGGGGCCTACTGATACGCAGTATTTT
>-|TRBJ2-1|TRBD2|TRBV7-9
CASSLGGSHVKGEQFF
TGTGCCAGCAGCTTAGGCGGGAGCCATGTTAAGGGTGAGCAGTTCTTC
>-|TRBJ2-1|TRBD2|TRBV29-1
CSVEDREGYNEQFF
TGCAGCGTTGAAGATCGGGAGGGGTACAATGAGCAGTTCTTC
>few|TRBJ2-3|TRBD1|TRBV7-9
CASSMGQGSTDTQYF
TGTGCCAGCAGTATGGGACAGGGGAGCACAGATACGCAGTATTTT
>few|TRBJ2-7|-|TRBV3-1
CASSQELGFSYEQYF
TGTGCCAGCAGCCAAGAACTCGGGTTCTCCTACGAGCAGTACTTC
>-|TRBJ1-5|-|TRBV7-9
CASSSGLNNQPQHF
TGTGCCAGCAGCTCAGGACTGAATAATCAGCCCCAGCATTTT
>few|TRBJ2-3|-|TRBV4-2
CASSQVELAGLYTDTQYF
TGTGCCAGCAGCCAAGTTGAACTGGCAGGCCTATACACAGATACGCAGTATTTT
>-|TRBJ1-2|TRBD1|TRBV4-2
CASSHLRDSANYGYTF
TGTGCCAGCAGCCACCTCCGGGACAGTGCTAACTATGGCTACACCTTC
>-|TRBJ2-1|TRBD2|TRBV24-1
CATIHRLAGHYNEQFF
TGTGCCACCATTCACCGACTAGCGGGACACTACAATGAGCAGTTCTTC
>-|TRBJ2-1|TRBD2|TRBV6-5
CASSYSTSVRNEQFF
TGTGCCAGCAGTTACTCTACTAGCGTACGCAATGAGCAGTTCTTC
>many|TRBJ2-5|-|TRBV7-9
CASSLIGNPQETQYF
TGTGCCAGCAGCTTAATCGGGAACCCCCAAGAGACCCAGTACTTC
>-|TRBJ2-7|-|TRBV2
CASSDPGTKTYEQYF
TGTGCCAGCAGTGACCCCGGGACAAAGACCTACGAGCAGTACTTC
>many|TRBJ2-1|-|TRBV20-1
CSASGAPPRLFF
TGCAGTGCTAGCGGGGCCCCCCCTCGCCTGTTCTTC